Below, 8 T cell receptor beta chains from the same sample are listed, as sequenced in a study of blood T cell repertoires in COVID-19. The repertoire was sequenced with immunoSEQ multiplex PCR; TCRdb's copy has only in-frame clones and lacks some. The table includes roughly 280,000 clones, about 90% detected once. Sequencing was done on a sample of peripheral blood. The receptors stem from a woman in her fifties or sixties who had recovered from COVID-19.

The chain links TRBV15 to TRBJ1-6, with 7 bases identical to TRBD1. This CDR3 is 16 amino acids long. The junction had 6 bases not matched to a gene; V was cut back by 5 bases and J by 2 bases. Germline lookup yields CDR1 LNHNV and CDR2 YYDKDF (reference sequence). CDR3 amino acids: CATSDRQGPYNSPLHF. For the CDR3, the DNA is TGTGCCACCAGCGACCGACAGGGACCCTATAATTCACCCCTCCACTTT. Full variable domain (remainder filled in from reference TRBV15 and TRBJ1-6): DAMVIQNPRYQVTQFGKPVTLSCSQTLNHNVMYWYQQKSSQAPKLLFHYYDKDFNNEADTPDNFQSRRPNTSFCFLDIRSPGLGDTAMYLCATSDRQGPYNSPLHFGNGTRLTVT.

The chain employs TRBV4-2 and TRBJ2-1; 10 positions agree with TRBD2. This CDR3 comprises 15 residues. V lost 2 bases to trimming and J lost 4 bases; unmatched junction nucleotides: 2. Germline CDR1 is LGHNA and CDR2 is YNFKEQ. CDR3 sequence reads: CASSQRTSGYNEQFF. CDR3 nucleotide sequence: TGTGCCAGCAGCCAAAGGACTAGCGGTTACAATGAGCAGTTCTTC.

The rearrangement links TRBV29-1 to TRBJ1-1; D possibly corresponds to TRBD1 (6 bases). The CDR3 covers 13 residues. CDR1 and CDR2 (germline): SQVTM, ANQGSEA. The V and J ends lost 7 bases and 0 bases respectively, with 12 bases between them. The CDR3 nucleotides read TGCAGCGCAGGCCGGGACATGAACACTGAAGCTTTCTTT. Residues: CSAGRDMNTEAFF.

The chain's CDR3 is CASSLAGVENTIYF. The CDR3 DNA follows: TGTGCCAGCAGCTTGGCGGGGGTTGAAAACACCATATATTTT. The V gene is TRBV5-6, the J gene TRBJ1-3; maybe TRBD1 (5 bases). Germline CDR1 is SGHDT and CDR2 is YYEEEE. This CDR3 region has 14 residues. V shed 0 bases and J shed 6 bases, with 10 bases lying between them.

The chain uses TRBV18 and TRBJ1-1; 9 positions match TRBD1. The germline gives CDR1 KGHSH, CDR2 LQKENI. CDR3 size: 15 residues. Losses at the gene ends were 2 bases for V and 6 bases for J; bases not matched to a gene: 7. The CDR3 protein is CASSPSNRGPAEAFF. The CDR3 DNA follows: TGTGCCAGCTCACCATCTAACAGGGGGCCGGCTGAAGCTTTCTTT.

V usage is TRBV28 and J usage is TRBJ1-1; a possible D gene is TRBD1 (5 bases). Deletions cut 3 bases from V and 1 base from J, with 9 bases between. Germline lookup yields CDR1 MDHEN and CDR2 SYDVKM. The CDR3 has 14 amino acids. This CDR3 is CASSFPTENTEAFF. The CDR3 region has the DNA TGTGCCAGCAGTTTCCCGACAGAGAACACTGAAGCTTTCTTT.

Written as DNA, the CDR3 is TGTGCCAGTAGTTCGTTGAGGACAGGGGGAGACTACGAGCAGTACTTC. This sequence encodes CASSSLRTGGDYEQYF. The chain couples TRBV19 to TRBJ2-7, with 10 nucleotides matching TRBD1. The V segment lost 5 bases and the J segment 3 bases; nucleotides outside the gene matches: 10. CDR3 length equals 16 residues. CDR1 and CDR2 from the germline V gene are LNHDA and SQIVND (reference sequence).

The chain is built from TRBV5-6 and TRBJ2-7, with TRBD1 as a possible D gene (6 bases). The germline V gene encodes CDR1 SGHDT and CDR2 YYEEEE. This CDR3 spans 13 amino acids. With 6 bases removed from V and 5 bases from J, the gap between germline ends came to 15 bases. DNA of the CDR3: TGTGCCAGCAAACAGGGCTTTAGGGACGAGCAGTACTTC. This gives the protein CASKQGFRDEQYF.